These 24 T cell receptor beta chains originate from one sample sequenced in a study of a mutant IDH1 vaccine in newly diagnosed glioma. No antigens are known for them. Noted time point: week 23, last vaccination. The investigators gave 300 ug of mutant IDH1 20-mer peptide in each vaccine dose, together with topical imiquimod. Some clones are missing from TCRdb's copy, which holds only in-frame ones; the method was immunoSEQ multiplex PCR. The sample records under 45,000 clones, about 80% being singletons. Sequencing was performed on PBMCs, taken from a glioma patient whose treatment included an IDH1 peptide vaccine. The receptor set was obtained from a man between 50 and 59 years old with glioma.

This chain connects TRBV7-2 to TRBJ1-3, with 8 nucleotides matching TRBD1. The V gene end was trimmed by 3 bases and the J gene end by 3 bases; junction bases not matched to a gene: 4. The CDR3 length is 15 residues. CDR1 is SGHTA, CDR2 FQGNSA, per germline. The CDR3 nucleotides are TGTGCCAGCAGCTTCAGGACAGGGCGTGGAAACACCATATATTTT. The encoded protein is CASSFRTGRGNTIYF.

CDR3 in DNA: TGTGCCAGCAGCGATTCCGGGACGAGCACTGAAGCTTTCTTT. Translating it yields CASSDSGTSTEAFF. This chain connects TRBV9 to TRBJ1-1; the D gene is possibly TRBD1 (5 bases). Germline-derived CDR1 and CDR2 are SGDLS and YYNGEE. Trimming left V 3 bases short and J 4 bases short, with 13 bases between. The CDR3 has 14 amino acids.

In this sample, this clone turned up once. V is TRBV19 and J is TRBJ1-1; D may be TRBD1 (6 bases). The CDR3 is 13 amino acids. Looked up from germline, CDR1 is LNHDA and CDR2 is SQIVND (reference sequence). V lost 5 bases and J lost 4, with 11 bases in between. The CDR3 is CASSAEGGTEAFF. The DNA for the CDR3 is TGTGCCAGTAGTGCGGAAGGGGGCACTGAAGCTTTCTTT.

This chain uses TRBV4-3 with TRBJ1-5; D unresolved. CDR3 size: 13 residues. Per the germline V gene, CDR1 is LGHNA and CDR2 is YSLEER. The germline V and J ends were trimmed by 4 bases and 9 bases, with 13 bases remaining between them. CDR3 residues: CASSPSGGPPQHF. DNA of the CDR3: TGCGCCAGCAGCCCTTCAGGAGGTCCGCCCCAGCATTTT.

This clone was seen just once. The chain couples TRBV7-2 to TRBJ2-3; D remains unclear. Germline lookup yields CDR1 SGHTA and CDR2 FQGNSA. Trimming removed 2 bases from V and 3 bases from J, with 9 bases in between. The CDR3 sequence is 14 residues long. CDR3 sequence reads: CASSLSGGTDTQYF. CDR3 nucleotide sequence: TGTGCCAGCAGCTTAAGTGGTGGGACAGATACGCAGTATTTT.

CDR3 sequence: CASSIGAGWSYEQYF. The CDR3 bases are TGTGCCAGTAGTATAGGGGCAGGATGGTCCTACGAGCAGTACTTC. The V call is TRBV19, the J call TRBJ2-7; D is ambiguous. The CDR3 consists of 15 residues. Germline V CDR1 and CDR2: LNHDA, SQIVND (reference sequence). Trimming cost V 1 base and J 1 base, with 11 bases left between them.

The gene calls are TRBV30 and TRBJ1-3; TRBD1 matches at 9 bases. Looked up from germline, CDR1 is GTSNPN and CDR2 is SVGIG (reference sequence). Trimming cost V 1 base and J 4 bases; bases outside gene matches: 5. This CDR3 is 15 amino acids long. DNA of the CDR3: TGTGCCTGGAGTGATGACAGGGGGTCAGGAAACACCATATATTTT. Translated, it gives CAWSDDRGSGNTIYF.

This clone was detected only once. The CDR3, as DNA: TGTGCCAGCACCGCCCCGCTAGCGGGGGGGCGGGTCGGGGAGCTGTTTTTT. It codes for CASTAPLAGGRVGELFF. The V call is TRBV9, the J call TRBJ2-2; 12 bases map to TRBD2. This CDR3 has 17 residues. With 6 bases clipped from V and 7 bases from J, the junction kept 13 bases outside the gene matches. Germline CDR1 is SGDLS and CDR2 is YYNGEE.

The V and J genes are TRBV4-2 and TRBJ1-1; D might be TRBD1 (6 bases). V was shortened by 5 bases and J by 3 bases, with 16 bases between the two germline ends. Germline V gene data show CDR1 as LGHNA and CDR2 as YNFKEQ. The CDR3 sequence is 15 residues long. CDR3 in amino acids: CASSLIRGLDTEAFF. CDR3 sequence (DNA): TGTGCCAGCAGCTTAATCCGGGGGCTGGACACTGAAGCTTTCTTT.

CDR3 loop: CASSYSKERIAFF. CDR3 bases: TGTGCCAGCAGTTACTCGAAGGAGAGGATAGCTTTCTTT. The chain carries TRBV6-5 and TRBJ1-1, with D unresolved. CDR1 and CDR2 from the germline V gene are MNHEY and SVGAGI. The V gene lost 0 bases and the J gene lost 10 bases, with 12 bases spanning the gap. The CDR3 runs to 13 residues.

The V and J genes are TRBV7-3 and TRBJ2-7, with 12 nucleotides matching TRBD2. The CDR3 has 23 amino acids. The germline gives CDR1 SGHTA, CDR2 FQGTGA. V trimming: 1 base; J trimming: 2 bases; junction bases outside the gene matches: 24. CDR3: CASSLIPGQLTSGGHSKTYEQYF. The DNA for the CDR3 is TGTGCCAGCAGCTTAATCCCGGGACAATTGACTAGCGGGGGCCACTCAAAAACCTACGAGCAGTACTTC.

Here the CDR3 DNA reads TGCGCCAGCAGCGGGATGACAGGGGAGACCCAGTACTTC. Its translation: CASSGMTGETQYF. The chain employs TRBV5-1 and TRBJ2-5; 7 bases align to TRBD1. V trimming: 4 bases; J trimming: 5 bases; junction bases outside the gene matches: 5. Looked up from germline, CDR1 is SGHRS and CDR2 is YFSETQ. The CDR3 consists of 13 residues.

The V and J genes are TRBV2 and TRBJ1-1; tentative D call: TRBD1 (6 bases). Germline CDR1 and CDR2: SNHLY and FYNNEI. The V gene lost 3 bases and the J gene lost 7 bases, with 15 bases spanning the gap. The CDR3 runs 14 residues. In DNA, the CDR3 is TGTGCCAGCAGTGACCCACAGGGAGGGGTTGAAGCTTTCTTT. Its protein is CASSDPQGGVEAFF.

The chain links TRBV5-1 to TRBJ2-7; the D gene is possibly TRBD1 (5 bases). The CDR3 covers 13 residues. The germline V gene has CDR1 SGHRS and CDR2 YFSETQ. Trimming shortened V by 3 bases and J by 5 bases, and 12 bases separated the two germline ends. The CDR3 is CASSSWGTHEQYF. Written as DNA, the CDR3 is TGCGCCAGCAGCTCCTGGGGCACCCACGAGCAGTACTTC.

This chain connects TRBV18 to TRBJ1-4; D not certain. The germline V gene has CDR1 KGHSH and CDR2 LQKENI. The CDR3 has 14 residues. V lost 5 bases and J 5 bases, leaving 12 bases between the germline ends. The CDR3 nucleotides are TGTGCCAGCTCAGCCAGCCGAGGCAATGAAAAACTGTTTTTT. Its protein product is CASSASRGNEKLFF.

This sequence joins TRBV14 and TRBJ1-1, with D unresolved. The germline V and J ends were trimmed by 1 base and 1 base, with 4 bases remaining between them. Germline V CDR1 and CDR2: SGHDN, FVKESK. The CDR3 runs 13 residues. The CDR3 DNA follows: TGTGCCAGCAGCCAAGTCAGGAACACTGAAGCTTTCTTT. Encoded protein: CASSQVRNTEAFF.

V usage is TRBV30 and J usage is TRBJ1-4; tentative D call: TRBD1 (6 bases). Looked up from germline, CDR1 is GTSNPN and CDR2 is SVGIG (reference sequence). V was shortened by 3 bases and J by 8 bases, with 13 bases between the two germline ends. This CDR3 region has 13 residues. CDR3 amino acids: CAWSLQGGEKLFF. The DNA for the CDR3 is TGTGCCTGGAGCCTACAGGGTGGAGAAAAACTGTTTTTT.

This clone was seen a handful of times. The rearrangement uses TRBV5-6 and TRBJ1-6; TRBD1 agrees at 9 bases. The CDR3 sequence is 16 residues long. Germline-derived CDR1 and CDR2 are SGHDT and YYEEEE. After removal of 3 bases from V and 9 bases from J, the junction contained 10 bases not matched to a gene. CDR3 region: CASSSGTGPFGSPLHF. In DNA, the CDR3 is TGTGCCAGCAGCTCCGGGACAGGGCCCTTCGGTTCACCCCTCCACTTT.

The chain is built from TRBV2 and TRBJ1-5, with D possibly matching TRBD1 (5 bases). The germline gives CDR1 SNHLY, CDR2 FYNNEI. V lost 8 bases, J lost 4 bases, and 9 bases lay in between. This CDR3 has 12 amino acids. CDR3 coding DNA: TGTGCCAGCCGCAGGGAAAATCAGCCCCAGCATTTT. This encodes CASRRENQPQHF.

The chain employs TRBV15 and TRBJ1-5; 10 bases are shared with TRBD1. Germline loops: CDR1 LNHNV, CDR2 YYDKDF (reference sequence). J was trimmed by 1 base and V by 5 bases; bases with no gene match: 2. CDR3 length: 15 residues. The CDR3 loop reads CATSLTGGSNQPQHF. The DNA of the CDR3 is TGTGCCACCAGCTTGACAGGGGGCAGCAATCAGCCCCAGCATTTT.

CDR3 coding DNA: TGTGCCAGCAGCCGAAGCGGGGCCCAGGTCTCTGGAAACACCATATATTTT. Translating gives CASSRSGAQVSGNTIYF. The chain links TRBV13 to TRBJ1-3; D might be TRBD1 (5 bases). The V end was cut by 5 bases, the J end by 0 bases, with 17 bases between. Germline lookup yields CDR1 PRHDT and CDR2 FYEKMQ (reference sequence). This CDR3 comprises 17 residues.

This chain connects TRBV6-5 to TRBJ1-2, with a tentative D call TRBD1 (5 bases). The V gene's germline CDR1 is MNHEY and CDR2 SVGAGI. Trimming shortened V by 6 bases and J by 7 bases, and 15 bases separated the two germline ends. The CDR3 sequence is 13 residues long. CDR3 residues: CASRRDGDGGYTF. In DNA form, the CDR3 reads TGTGCCAGCAGACGGGACGGCGATGGTGGCTACACCTTC.

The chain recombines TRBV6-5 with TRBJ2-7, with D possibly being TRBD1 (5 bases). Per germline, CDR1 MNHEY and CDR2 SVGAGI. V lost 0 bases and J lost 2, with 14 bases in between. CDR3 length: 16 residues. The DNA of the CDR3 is TGTGCCAGCAGTTACTCTCCACAGGCGATAACCTACGAGCAGTACTTC. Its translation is CASSYSPQAITYEQYF.

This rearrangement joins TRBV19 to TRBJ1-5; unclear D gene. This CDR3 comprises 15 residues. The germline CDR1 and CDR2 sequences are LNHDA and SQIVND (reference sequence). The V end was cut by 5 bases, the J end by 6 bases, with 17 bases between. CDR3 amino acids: CASSDKGGNIQPQHF. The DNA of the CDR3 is TGTGCCAGTAGTGACAAAGGAGGGAATATTCAGCCCCAGCATTTT.